Below are 31 T cell receptor beta chains sequenced from a single sample in a study of CD8+CD57+ T cells in acquired aplastic anemia. Investigators profiled TCR beta VDJ and CDR3 from genomic DNA template. TCRdb called the reads again in MiXCR, with one record for every CDR3 protein. The sample holds approximately 200,000 distinct CDR3 sequences; almost 50% are singletons and the top ten take about 20%. Patients chosen for sequencing had shown CD8+CD57+ cell expansion by flow cytometry. Sequenced sample: sorted CD4+, CD8+, or CD8+CD57+ T cells (not recorded which) from PBMCs. These receptors all stem from a human donor with aplastic anemia.

The chain employs TRBV7-2 and TRBJ2-1, with no clear D. Between the trimmed V and J ends, which lost 3 bases and 6 bases, there was a span of 3 bases. Germline lookup yields CDR1 SGHTA and CDR2 FQGNSA. This CDR3 has 11 amino acids. The CDR3 sequence: CASSFLNEQFF. As DNA, the CDR3 is TGTGCCAGCAGCTTTCTCAATGAGCAGTTCTTC.

V is TRBV5-4 and J is TRBJ2-7; 10 bases are shared with TRBD2. The V segment lost 4 bases and the J segment 4 bases; nucleotides outside the gene matches: 11. The CDR3 totals 16 residues. The germline V gene encodes CDR1 SGHNT and CDR2 YYREEE (reference sequence). CDR3 sequence: CASSLASLAGRYEQYF. DNA for the CDR3: TGTGCCAGCAGCCTAGCTTCACTAGCGGGACGGTACGAGCAGTACTTC.

V and J are TRBV10-3 and TRBJ2-1; D not certain. The CDR3 is 11 residues long. The ends were cut back, 2 bases at V and 6 bases at J, with 2 bases in the middle. The germline V gene has CDR1 ENHRY and CDR2 SYGVKD. Here the CDR3 DNA reads TGTGCCATCAGTGAGGGCAATGAGCAGTTCTTC. Its translation is CAISEGNEQFF.

This clonotype was counted ten times or more. V gene TRBV20-1 combines with J gene TRBJ2-2, with D uncertain. The CDR3 totals 16 residues. In germline, CDR1 is DFQATT, CDR2 SNEGSKA (reference sequence). V gave up 0 bases and J gave up 1 base, with 12 bases separating them. The CDR3 DNA reads as TGCAGTGCTAGAGATCTGGCTCCCAGGAACACCGGGGAGCTGTTTTTT. As protein: CSARDLAPRNTGELFF.

Many counts were recorded for this clonotype. The rearrangement joins TRBV19 to TRBJ2-7; 9 bases fit TRBD2. Per germline, CDR1 LNHDA and CDR2 SQIVND (reference sequence). J gave up 2 bases and V 7 bases, and 6 bases lay outside the gene matches. The CDR3 has 14 residues. CDR3: CASKETSGPYEQYF. The CDR3 region has the DNA TGTGCCAGTAAGGAGACTAGCGGTCCCTACGAGCAGTACTTC. Using reference TRBV19 and TRBJ2-7 for the parts outside the CDR3, the full variable domain is DGGITQSPKYLFRKEGQNVTLSCEQNLNHDAMYWYRQDPGQGLRLIYYSQIVNDFQKGDIAEGYSVSREKKESFPLTVTSAQKNPTAFYLCASKETSGPYEQYFGPGTRLTVT.

The chain links TRBV20-1 to TRBJ2-4; 10 bases are shared with TRBD1. The trim removed 4 bases at V and 7 bases at J, leaving 10 bases unmatched. The CDR3 runs to 15 residues. CDR1 is DFQATT, CDR2 SNEGSKA, per germline (reference sequence). The CDR3: CSAILGTGVRNIQYF. DNA for the CDR3: TGCAGTGCTATCCTCGGGACAGGGGTTAGGAACATTCAGTACTTC.

This clonotype was picked up a small number of times. Just one base apart from a much larger clone, this may be a read error. The rearrangement joins TRBV7-3 to TRBJ2-1, with D possibly matching TRBD2 (6 bases). The CDR3 has 12 amino acids. Trimming removed 3 bases at V and 8 bases at J, with 8 bases between. CDR1 SGHTA and CDR2 FQGTGA come from the germline V gene. CDR3 DNA sequence: TGTGCCAGCAGCTTTTCGGGAGATGAGCAGTTCTTC. The encoded protein is CASSFSGDEQFF.

This clonotype came up a few times. This rearrangement joins TRBV7-3 to TRBJ2-5; D possibly matches TRBD1 or TRBD2 (5 bases each). CDR1 and CDR2 (germline): SGHTA, FQGTGA. The CDR3 spans 17 residues. V lost 2 bases and J lost 7, with 23 bases in between. The CDR3 nucleotides are TGTGCCAGCAGCTTACTCGGCACAGGAGCTAGCCCATGGACCCAGTACTTC. It yields the protein CASSLLGTGASPWTQYF.

This clonotype was recorded many times. This chain uses TRBV19 with TRBJ1-4; TRBD1 matches at 7 bases. The CDR3 has 16 amino acids. The ends lost 4 bases at V and 3 bases at J; junction bases unmatched: 8. Germline loops: CDR1 LNHDA, CDR2 SQIVND (reference sequence). The CDR3 region is CASSNIPGQSNEKLFF. The CDR3 DNA reads TGTGCCAGTAGTAACATCCCGGGACAGTCTAATGAAAAACTGTTTTTT.

This clonotype was recorded many times. J is TRBJ1-6 and V is TRBV28; D ambiguous. V was clipped by 4 bases and J by 10 bases, with 5 bases between them. Germline assignment: CDR1 MDHEN and CDR2 SYDVKM. This CDR3 is 11 amino acids long. The CDR3 DNA reads as TGTGCCAGCAGTTCCTCATCACCCCTCCACTTT. It yields the protein CASSSSSPLHF.

This clonotype was picked up many times. The V gene is TRBV6-5, the J gene TRBJ1-1; no definite D call. V lost 2 bases to trimming and J lost 5 bases, with 15 bases between them. The length of the CDR3 is 15 residues. Germline assignment: CDR1 MNHEY and CDR2 SVGAGI. The CDR3, as DNA: TGTGCCAGCAGTTACGGGGAGGGCGGTCGGACTGAAGCTTTCTTT. Encoded protein: CASSYGEGGRTEAFF.

The chain uses TRBV10-3 and TRBJ1-2; unclear D gene. V gave up 2 bases and J gave up 0 bases, with 4 bases separating them. The CDR3 is 13 amino acids. Germline V CDR1 and CDR2: ENHRY, SYGVKD. CDR3 sequence: CAISEEANYGYTF. The CDR3 DNA reads TGTGCCATCAGTGAGGAGGCTAACTATGGCTACACCTTC.

The table lists this clonotype with a count of one. The J gene is TRBJ2-5, the V gene TRBV5-1; D is possibly TRBD1 or TRBD2 (5 bases each). The V end was cut by 4 bases, the J end by 4 bases, with 11 bases between. The CDR3 spans 13 residues. CDR1 SGHRS and CDR2 YFSETQ come from the germline V gene. The CDR3 loop is CASSQYGTETQYF. Written as DNA, the CDR3 is TGCGCCAGCAGCCAGTACGGGACAGAGACCCAGTACTTC.

The J gene is TRBJ1-5, the V gene TRBV19; possible D gene TRBD1, 5 bases. The CDR3 contains 14 residues. V dropped 5 bases and J dropped 2 bases, with 10 bases sitting between them. CDR1 and CDR2 (germline): LNHDA, SQIVND (reference sequence). For the CDR3, the DNA is TGTGCCAGTAGTGAAGGGGTTGGCAATCAGCCCCAGCATTTT. Encoded protein: CASSEGVGNQPQHF.

To note about this clonotype: A read error may be the cause here, since a much bigger clone is one base away. This CDR3 reads CASSVDRTSYERYF. CDR3 coding DNA: TGTGCCAGCAGCGTTGACAGAACCTCCTACGAGCGGTACTTC. This chain joins TRBV5-6 and TRBJ2-7; tentative D call: TRBD1 (5 bases). The CDR3 has 14 amino acids. Germline CDR1 reads SGHDT; CDR2 reads YYEEEE.

The gene calls are TRBV12-3 or TRBV12-4 and TRBJ2-3; TRBD1 agrees at 7 bases. V lost 6 bases to trimming and J lost 0 bases; unmatched junction nucleotides: 6. This CDR3 is 15 amino acids long. CDR3 nucleotide sequence: TGTGCCAGCAGCTCGACAGGGTCTAGCACAGATACGCAGTATTTT. The encoded protein is CASSSTGSSTDTQYF.

This clonotype was counted a few times. A much larger clonotype is one base distant, so this may be a read error. The rearrangement joins TRBV19 to TRBJ2-7, with D possibly called TRBD1 or TRBD2 (5 bases each). The CDR3 runs to 12 residues. CDR1 and CDR2 from the germline V gene are LNHDA and SQIVND (reference sequence). The CDR3 sequence is CAGSIGEYEQYF. As DNA, the CDR3 is TGTGCCGGTAGTATAGGGGAGTACGAGCAGTACTTC.

Note on this clonotype: As the CDR3 is not closed by the conserved phenylalanine or tryptophan, this likely results from a read error. The chain combines TRBV7-7 with TRBJ2-7; the D gene is possibly TRBD2 (5 bases). V was pared by 5 bases and J by 7 bases, with 15 bases between. Germline CDR1 SSHAT, CDR2 FNYEAQ (reference sequence). There are 13 residues in the CDR3. The CDR3 spells CASSPKEGHEQYS. The CDR3 DNA sequence: TGTGCCAGCAGCCCAAAAGAGGGCCATGAGCAGTACTCC.

The sample holds many counts of this clonotype. The V gene is TRBV10-2, the J gene TRBJ2-2, with D perhaps being TRBD1 or TRBD2 (6 bases each). V gave up 2 bases and J gave up 3 bases, with 16 bases separating them. CDR3 length: 17 residues. Germline CDR1 reads WSHSY; CDR2 reads SAAADI. The CDR3 coding sequence is TGCGCCAGCAGTGAGAGGGGGGCAGGGACGGACACCGGGGAGCTGTTTTTT. As protein: CASSERGAGTDTGELFF.

The chain couples TRBV27 to TRBJ2-3; D remains ambiguous. Germline loops: CDR1 MNHEY, CDR2 SMNVEV (reference sequence). V gave up 6 bases and J gave up 8 bases, with 9 bases separating them. This CDR3 is 11 amino acids long. In DNA, the CDR3 is TGTGCCAGCAGAGGAACCGTTACGCAGTATTTT. This encodes CASRGTVTQYF.

This clonotype has a count of ten or more. The chain joins TRBV7-2 to TRBJ1-5; D is undetermined. The CDR3 spans 12 residues. Trimming removed 6 bases at V and 6 bases at J, with 9 bases between. Per the germline V gene, CDR1 is SGHTA and CDR2 is FQGNSA. In DNA, the CDR3 is TGTGCCAGCAGTTCCCCAGGTCAGCCCCAGCATTTT. This codes for CASSSPGQPQHF.

This chain links TRBV20-1 with TRBJ2-5; D is possibly TRBD2 (6 bases). This CDR3 is 11 amino acids long. Trimming removed 1 base at V and 10 bases at J, with 10 bases between. CDR1 DFQATT and CDR2 SNEGSKA come from the germline V gene (reference sequence). CDR3 protein: CSARVGLIQYF. CDR3 coding DNA: TGCAGTGCTAGAGTGGGACTCATCCAGTACTTC.

The chain's CDR3 is CASSSRQGNSPLHF. The CDR3 nucleotides read TGTGCCAGCAGCTCCCGACAGGGTAATTCACCCCTCCACTTT. V usage is TRBV7-2 and J usage is TRBJ1-6, with 7 bases lining up with TRBD1. The junction had 3 bases not matched to a gene; V was cut back by 4 bases and J by 6 bases. The CDR3 sequence is 14 residues long. Germline lookup yields CDR1 SGHTA and CDR2 FQGNSA.

This clonotype was counted a few times. The V and J genes are TRBV18 and TRBJ1-1; D unclear. The CDR3 is 14 amino acids. In germline, CDR1 is KGHSH, CDR2 LQKENI. The V end lost 6 bases, the J end lost 0 bases, and 11 bases lay between the germline ends. The CDR3 DNA follows: TGTGCCAGCTCGCAGGTACAGATGAACACTGAAGCTTTCTTT. Residues: CASSQVQMNTEAFF.

At least ten counts were recorded for this clonotype. The gene calls are TRBV29-1 and TRBJ2-2; D gene uncertain. The CDR3 runs to 12 residues. CDR1 and CDR2 (germline): SQVTM, ANQGSEA. V shed 6 bases and J shed 6 bases, with 11 bases lying between them. The CDR3 bases are TGCAGCGTCGGCCCAGAGGCCGGGGAGCTGTTTTTT. This encodes CSVGPEAGELFF.

This clonotype showed up just a few times. The CDR3 loop reads CASSSPNRENTEAFF. The CDR3 coding sequence is TGTGCCAGCAGTAGTCCGAACAGGGAAAACACTGAAGCTTTCTTT. The genes are TRBV28 and TRBJ1-1, with a possible D match to TRBD1 (6 bases). The CDR3 runs 15 residues. Trimming took off 5 bases at V and 2 bases at J, with 15 bases between the two ends. CDR1 MDHEN and CDR2 SYDVKM come from the germline V gene.

This sequence joins TRBV25-1 and TRBJ2-5, with TRBD2 matching over 10 bases. CDR3 size: 17 residues. J lost 7 bases, V lost 6 bases, and 17 bases had no gene match. Germline loops: CDR1 MGHDK, CDR2 SYGVNS. The CDR3 reads CASSLVVGLAIKGTQYF. In nucleotides, the CDR3 is TGTGCCAGCAGCTTAGTAGTGGGACTAGCGATAAAAGGGACCCAGTACTTC.

This clonotype was counted a few times. It may be a read error: a sequence one base away is much more abundant. This chain joins TRBV15 and TRBJ1-1; no clear D. V was shortened by 4 bases and J by 11 bases, with 17 bases between the two germline ends. Germline V gene data show CDR1 as LNHNV and CDR2 as YYDKDF (reference sequence). CDR3 length equals 13 residues. The CDR3 region is CATSTRGTRGAFF. The DNA of the CDR3 is TGTGCCACCAGCACGAGAGGTACCCGAGGGGCTTTCTTT. The full variable domain, in which reference TRBV15 and TRBJ1-1 provide the parts outside the CDR3, is DAMVIQNPRYQVTQFGKPVTLSCSQTLNHNVMYWYQQKSSQAPKLLFHYYDKDFNNEADTPDNFQSRRPNTSFCFLDIRSPGLGDTAMYLCATSTRGTRGAFFGQGTRLTVV.

This clonotype was seen at least ten times. This sequence joins TRBV19 and TRBJ2-3, with D perhaps given as TRBD1 or TRBD2 (5 bases each). The CDR3 sequence is 14 residues long. Germline values: CDR1 LNHDA, CDR2 SQIVND (reference sequence). Trimming shortened V by 5 bases and J by 0 bases, and 9 bases separated the two germline ends. The chain's CDR3 is CASSEGSSTDTQYF. The CDR3 DNA is TGTGCCAGTAGTGAGGGGTCTAGCACAGATACGCAGTATTTT.

Here the CDR3 DNA reads TGTGCCAGCAGCTTAGATGGACAGGGGGCTGGCTATGGCTACACCTTC. Encoded protein: CASSLDGQGAGYGYTF. The rearrangement uses TRBV7-2 and TRBJ1-2; 11 bases agree with TRBD1. CDR1 is SGHTA and CDR2 is FQGNSA in the germline V gene. The trim removed 1 base at V and 4 bases at J, leaving 5 bases unmatched. The CDR3 loop spans 16 amino acids.

Comment on this clonotype: A junction boundary mismatches the germline segment, possibly from a read error. The chain links TRBV7-9 to TRBJ2-1; D may match TRBD1 or TRBD2 (5 bases each). Per germline, CDR1 SEHNR and CDR2 FQNEAQ (reference sequence). The CDR3 length is 17 residues. CDR3 residues: CASSQGRYTGADNEQFF. In nucleotides, the CDR3 is TGCGCCAGCAGCCAAGGGAGATATACCGGGGCCGACAATGAGCAGTTCTTC.